The subject of this entry is one T cell receptor (beta chain). Here immunoSEQ multiplex PCR was the method, and the copy in TCRdb shows in-frame clones only, minus some. Of 220,000 or so clones listed, 85% to 90% are singletons. These data are taken from a study of blood T cell repertoires in COVID-19. Turning to the study itself: PBMCs, B-cell-depleted T cells, or T cells provided the cDNA or gDNA that made up the material.

V trimming: 4 bases; J trimming: 3 bases; junction bases outside the gene matches: 5. The V gene's germline CDR1 is LGHDT and CDR2 YNNKEL (reference sequence). The CDR3 has 15 residues. This chain connects TRBV3-1 (or the pseudogene TRBV3-2) to TRBJ2-7; 11 nucleotides agree with TRBD2. The TCR was taken from a woman in her forties or fifties with acute COVID-19. Sequenced input: PBMCs or T cells enriched from blood (not recorded which). The chain's CDR3 is CASSPLAGGVYEQYF. The CDR3 DNA reads as TGTGCCAGCAGCCCCTTAGCGGGAGGGGTCTACGAGCAGTACTTC.